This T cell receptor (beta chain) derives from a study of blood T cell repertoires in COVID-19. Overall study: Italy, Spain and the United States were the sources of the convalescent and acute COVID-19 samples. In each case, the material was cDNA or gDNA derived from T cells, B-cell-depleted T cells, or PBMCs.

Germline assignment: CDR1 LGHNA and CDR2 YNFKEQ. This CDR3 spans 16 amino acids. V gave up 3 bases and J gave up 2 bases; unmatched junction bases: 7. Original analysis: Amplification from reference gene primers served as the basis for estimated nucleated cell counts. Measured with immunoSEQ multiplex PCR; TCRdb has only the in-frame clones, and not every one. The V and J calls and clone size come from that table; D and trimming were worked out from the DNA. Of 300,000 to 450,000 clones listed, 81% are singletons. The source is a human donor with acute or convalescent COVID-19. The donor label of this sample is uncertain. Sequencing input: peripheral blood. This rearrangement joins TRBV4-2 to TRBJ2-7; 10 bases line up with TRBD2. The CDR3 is CASSHPSGSRTYEQYF. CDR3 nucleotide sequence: TGTGCCAGCAGCCACCCTAGCGGGAGTCGAACCTACGAGCAGTACTTC.